The clone carrying this T cell receptor beta chain was counted once. The sample is drawn from a study of blood T cell repertoires in COVID-19. Study at large: Samples taken during acute and convalescent COVID-19 were collected in the United States, Italy and Spain.

Libraries were prepared by immunoSEQ multiplex PCR; TCRdb keeps only in-frame clonotypes and omits some of them. The sample records about 290,000 clones, roughly 91% being singletons. Trimming stripped 4 bases from V and 8 bases from J, with 20 bases between. The germline V gene has CDR1 MNHEY and CDR2 SMNVEV (reference sequence). This CDR3 is built from 16 residues. The sequence was collected from a woman aged 25-40 years with COVID-19, enrolled during active disease. The V call is TRBV27, the J call TRBJ1-4; D uncertain. Material for sequencing was peripheral blood. Written as DNA, the CDR3 is TGTGCCAGCAGTTCCCCCGGAGCCCAAAGCGGGGAAAAACTGTTTTTT. Protein: CASSSPGAQSGEKLFF.